The rows below give T cell receptor beta chains drawn from one sample of a study of CD8 T cells in Susac syndrome. MiXCR, applied by TCRdb to the immunoSEQ multiplex PCR reads, yields one record per CDR3 protein. The table has about 440,000 distinct CDR3 sequences, approximately 85% seen once. The sample consisted of CD8+ T cells from PBMCs. The receptors stem from a human donor with multiple sclerosis. Both conserved end residues are part of each CDR3. The D gene is left open where the match is weak.

D	V	CDR3
-	TRBV28	CASTEIGNTGELFF
-	TRBV28	CATRYKLLINEKLFF
-	TRBV28	CASSLLYSRDERGETQYF
TRBD1	TRBV6-1	CASSEGVESSRGLETQYF
TRBD2	TRBV7-9	CASSSGLAGTDTQYF
TRBD1	TRBV28	CASSRRQGPSNEKLFF
TRBD1	TRBV4-1	CASSLRGDYGYTF
-	TRBV6-5	CASSVTAGTYNEQFF
-	TRBV19	CASSTSGEGRANYGYTF
TRBD2	TRBV5-6	CASSLVAGLRRDEQYF
-	TRBV20-1	CSAGTIGSRVYNEQFF
-	TRBV5-1	CASSLGTEVTDTQYF
TRBD2	TRBV5-1	CASSLEASGTLYNEQFF
-	TRBV5-5	CASSPGDTPSYEQYF
TRBD1	TRBV30	CAWGTDSYEQYF
-	TRBV19	CASSIAGSLWHEQFF
TRBD2	TRBV20-1	CSASIEASGSVPYEQFF
-	TRBV6-6	CASSYSRCLGTDTQYF
TRBD1	TRBV13	CASSPDRVRTGELFF
-	TRBV11-2	CASTGTENYEQYF
TRBD2	TRBV6-2/TRBV6-3	CASSTGLAGAGEQFF
TRBD2	TRBV27	CASSLTSGSSDTQYF
-	TRBV4-1	CASSLTTNEKLFF
-	TRBV27	CASSFPGSEQFF
-	TRBV7-9	CASSSMGSPHNEQFF
-	TRBV2	CASSAQGPYNEQFF
-	TRBV9	CASSVSPTGETQYF
-	TRBV10-2	CASSDPGTATEAFF
-	TRBV29-1	CSVEDLDSLNGYGYTF